This T cell receptor beta chain derives from a study of vaccination and CD4 T cells after COVID-19. Study at large: The authors exposed cells to overlapping spike peptides derived from SARS-CoV-2, HCoV-NL63, HCoV-OC43 and HCoV-229E. Researchers treated control cultures with a CEFX pool, an HIV-1 Nef pool, or no peptide. Findings and caveats of the study: Relatively small numbers of convalescent patients were studied, with no early post-infection timepoints included. A median of 86.3% of reactive clones, in convalescent patients, became evident only post-vaccination.

As regards this clonotype: Its cognate antigen is unknown.

Cultured CD4+ T cell DNA was sequenced using the Oncomine TCR Beta short-read assay. TCRdb fed the PCR reads into MiXCR, producing one record per CDR3 protein. The repertoire holds fewer than 20,000 distinct CDR3 sequences, with over 50% as singletons. Stated treatment: roughly ten-day PBMC culture with coronavirus spike peptide pools or control peptides (ViraFEST assay). J lost 5 bases, V lost 6 bases, and 5 bases had no gene match. This CDR3 comprises 13 residues. Germline values: CDR1 DFQATT, CDR2 SNEGSKA (reference sequence). The sequencing sample was made of CD4+ T cells from blood, cultured in vitro. The V and J genes are TRBV20-1 and TRBJ2-5; 11 bases are a match to TRBD1. The source of this sequence is a human donor who had recovered from COVID-19. The CDR3 nucleotides read TGCAGTGCGGTCCGGGACAGGGGGGAGACCCAGTACTTC. This codes for CSAVRDRGETQYF.